This T cell receptor beta chain comes out of a study of T-cell reconstitution after alpha-beta-depleted transplantation in children. There are many counts of this clonotype. Its antigen is currently unknown. Preparation of the TCRbeta library involved a method that used unique molecular identifiers. TCRdb processed the PCR reads anew with MiXCR; each CDR3 protein has one entry. Among hundreds of thousands of distinct CDR3 sequences, 15% to 20% were seen once, and the ten largest hold about 41%. The germline V gene has CDR1 DFQATT and CDR2 SNEGSKA (reference sequence). This CDR3 comprises 17 residues. V was shortened by 4 bases and J by 3 bases, with 22 bases between the two germline ends. General observations from the study: From newly produced T cells came most of the T-cell counts and diversity one year after transplant. At around two months after transplant, the alpha-beta T cells were reportedly derived from several hundred expanded clones that came from non-depleted graft cells. Surviving recipient cells, namely T cells and thymic progenitors, were the source of high day-60 TCRbeta diversity in some patients.

The sequences come from PBMCs, mostly from graft donor cells, collected 360 days after TCRalphabeta/CD19-depleted stem cell transplant. This TCR came from a male patient under 10 years old who had a stem cell transplant for acute lymphoblastic leukemia, so the T cells may come from the graft donor. The rearrangement joins TRBV20-1 to TRBJ1-5; D is possibly TRBD1 (5 bases). The CDR3 DNA reads as TGCAGTGCTACCACTATCAGGGATTTCGATTACAATCAGCCCCAGCATTTT. Translated, it gives CSATTIRDFDYNQPQHF.